The 22 T cell receptor beta chains in this list originate from one sample, sequenced in a study of cytomegalovirus exposure and HLA in healthy donors. The PCR employed 60 Vbeta primers together with 13 Jbeta primers. TCRdb's copy holds only in-frame clones and misses some; the assay was immunoSEQ multiplex PCR. The sample includes more than 70,000 clones, 70% to 80% of them seen just once. Sequencing was carried out using PBMCs. The receptors were gathered from a man in his fifties or sixties in good health and CMV-seropositive.

V and J are TRBV11-3 and TRBJ1-1; D is uncertain. CDR3 length: 15 amino acids. CDR1 and CDR2 from the germline V gene are SGHNT and YENEEA. Trimming shortened V by 1 base and J by 0 bases, and 9 bases separated the two germline ends. Written as DNA, the CDR3 is TGTGCCAGCAGCTTAGGGGCCGGCCTGAACACTGAAGCTTTCTTT. Encoded protein: CASSLGAGLNTEAFF.

The chain couples TRBV27 to TRBJ1-5, with 9 bases that match TRBD1. This CDR3 is built from 16 residues. J gave up 0 bases and V 5 bases, and 5 bases lay outside the gene matches. CDR1 is MNHEY and CDR2 is SMNVEV in the germline V gene (reference sequence). For the CDR3, the DNA is TGTGCCAGCAGTAGAGGACAGGGGTATAGCAATCAGCCCCAGCATTTT. Its protein product is CASSRGQGYSNQPQHF.

This clone was counted only a few times. The V gene is TRBV7-3, the J gene TRBJ1-1, with D perhaps TRBD1 (6 bases). Germline V gene lookup returns CDR1 SGHTA and CDR2 FQGTGA. V was cut by 3 bases and J by 7 bases, with 15 bases left in between. This CDR3 has 14 residues. CDR3 region: CASSFITGLIEAFF. The CDR3 DNA follows: TGTGCCAGCAGCTTTATTACAGGGCTTATTGAAGCTTTCTTT.

This CDR3 reads CASSLQAGAGTDTQYF. Written as DNA, the CDR3 is TGTGCCAGCAGCTTACAAGCGGGGGCCGGCACAGATACGCAGTATTTT. The rearrangement links TRBV11-2 to TRBJ2-3; 8 bases line up with TRBD2. Trimming cost V 2 bases and J 1 base; bases outside gene matches: 5. Germline V lookup: CDR1 SGHAT, CDR2 FQNNGV. The CDR3 spans 16 residues.

The chain links TRBV7-3 to TRBJ2-2; D not resolved. This CDR3 is 15 amino acids long. CDR1 is SGHTA, CDR2 FQGTGA, per germline. Deletions cut 5 bases from V and 4 bases from J, with 14 bases between. CDR3 in amino acids: CASSPGDSTTGELFF. The DNA of the CDR3 is TGTGCCAGCAGCCCCGGAGACTCGACCACCGGGGAGCTGTTTTTT.

CDR3 in DNA: TGTGCCAGCAGCAAAGTGTTAATCGATGTAGTAGATCAGCCCCAGCATTTT. This encodes CASSKVLIDVVDQPQHF. The chain recombines TRBV21-1 with TRBJ1-5. TRBV21-1 is assigned pseudogene status. This CDR3 has 17 residues.

The V gene is TRBV6-6, the J gene TRBJ1-2, with TRBD1 matching 7 bases. This CDR3 region has 14 residues. Losses at the gene ends were 5 bases for V and 5 bases for J; bases not matched to a gene: 8. The germline CDR1 and CDR2 sequences are MNHNY and SVGAGI (reference sequence). As DNA, the CDR3 is TGTGCCAGCAGTCAAGGGACAGCGAAGTATGGCTACACCTTC. The encoded protein is CASSQGTAKYGYTF.

The chain links TRBV2 to TRBJ2-7; D might be TRBD2 (5 bases). The germline V gene encodes CDR1 SNHLY and CDR2 FYNNEI. Trimming removed 4 bases at V and 3 bases at J, with 7 bases between. This CDR3 comprises 12 residues. DNA for the CDR3: TGTGCCAGCAGTGGACGGGGCTACGAGCAGTACTTC. It yields the protein CASSGRGYEQYF.

This clone has only a few counts. The chain uses TRBV7-9 and TRBJ2-7; D may be TRBD2 (6 bases). Trimming removed 6 bases from V and 4 bases from J, with 16 bases in between. The CDR3 runs 14 residues. In germline, CDR1 is SEHNR, CDR2 FQNEAQ (reference sequence). The CDR3: CASRSGAGGYEQYF. The DNA of the CDR3 is TGTGCCAGCAGGTCCGGGGCAGGAGGGTACGAGCAGTACTTC. Drawing the rest from reference TRBV7-9 and TRBJ2-7, the complete variable domain is DTGVSQNPRHKITKRGQNVTFRCDPISEHNRLYWYRQTLGQGPEFLTYFQNEAQLEKSRLLSDRFSAERPKGSFSTLEIQRTEQGDSAMYLCASRSGAGGYEQYFGPGTRLTVT.

In this sample, this clone turned up a few times. The rearrangement uses TRBV27 and TRBJ2-5, with 11 positions matching TRBD1. Trimming took 8 bases from V and 4 from J; bases not matched to a gene: 6. The germline V gene has CDR1 MNHEY and CDR2 SMNVEV (reference sequence). The CDR3 sequence is 14 residues long. In DNA, the CDR3 is TGTGCCAGCCGAGGGACAGGGGGGTTAGAGACCCAGTACTTC. Translation gives CASRGTGGLETQYF.

This sequence joins TRBV11-3 and TRBJ1-6, with TRBD1 matching 9 bases. V was pared by 1 base and J by 9 bases, with 4 bases of the junction left unmatched. CDR1 is SGHNT and CDR2 is YENEEA in the germline V gene. The CDR3 extends over 15 amino acids. The CDR3 region is CASSLVGQGTSPLHF. The CDR3 coding sequence is TGTGCCAGCAGCTTAGTAGGACAGGGGACTTCACCCCTCCACTTT.

The rearrangement joins TRBV7-8 to TRBJ2-2; possible D gene TRBD1, 6 bases. V was clipped by 3 bases and J by 4 bases, with 12 bases between them. There are 15 residues in the CDR3. CDR1 SGHVS and CDR2 FQNEAQ come from the germline V gene. The CDR3 DNA reads TGTGCCAGCAGCTTCGACCAGGGGCCCACCGGGGAGCTGTTTTTT. Its protein is CASSFDQGPTGELFF.

The gene calls are TRBV6-1 and TRBJ1-3; possibly TRBD1 for D (6 bases). V was clipped by 1 base and J by 4 bases, with 14 bases between them. Germline-derived CDR1 and CDR2 are MNHNS and SASEGT. The CDR3 has 16 residues. In DNA form, the CDR3 reads TGTGCCAGCAGTGAAGAGTCTGGGGGCTCGGGAAACACCATATATTTT. Translated, it gives CASSEESGGSGNTIYF.

The chain carries TRBV5-1 and TRBJ2-7; possible D gene TRBD2, 5 bases. Germline assignment: CDR1 SGHRS and CDR2 YFSETQ. The CDR3 spans 15 residues. Between the trimmed V and J ends, which lost 0 bases and 5 bases, there was a span of 15 bases. In nucleotides, the CDR3 is TGCGCCAGCAGCTTGGGAGGTCGGGGATTCAACGAGCAGTACTTC. As protein: CASSLGGRGFNEQYF. Complete variable domain (other parts from reference TRBV5-1 and TRBJ2-7): KAGVTQTPRYLIKTRGQQVTLSCSPISGHRSVSWYQQTPGQGLQFLFEYFSETQRNKGNFPGRFSGRQFSNSRSEMNVSTLELGDSALYLCASSLGGRGFNEQYFGPGTRLTVT.

V and J are TRBV9 and TRBJ2-4; D possibly corresponds to TRBD2 (5 bases). The CDR3 has 16 residues. Trimming cost V 2 bases and J 2 bases, with 14 bases left between them. Germline lookup yields CDR1 SGDLS and CDR2 YYNGEE. CDR3 protein: CASSVGELLTKNIQYF. In DNA, the CDR3 is TGTGCCAGCAGCGTCGGGGAGTTGTTGACCAAAAACATTCAGTACTTC.

The CDR3 DNA reads TGTGCCAGCAGCTTACCAACAGGTCTGAACACTGAAGCTTTCTTT. This gives the protein CASSLPTGLNTEAFF. The chain has TRBV7-2 and TRBJ1-1; weak D call: TRBD1 (5 bases). CDR1 SGHTA and CDR2 FQGNSA come from the germline V gene. The V gene lost 2 bases and the J gene lost 0 bases, with 10 bases spanning the gap. The CDR3 totals 15 residues.

This clone was counted only a few times. The chain is built from TRBV12-5 and TRBJ2-7, with D possibly matching TRBD2 (5 bases). V was cut by 0 bases and J by 3 bases, with 12 bases left in between. The germline V gene encodes CDR1 LGHNT and CDR2 FRNRAP. The CDR3 loop spans 15 amino acids. The CDR3 reads CASGLVVASDYEQYF. Here the CDR3 DNA reads TGTGCTAGTGGTTTGGTTGTAGCGTCAGACTACGAGCAGTACTTC.

This rearrangement joins TRBV5-4 to TRBJ2-1; 10 bases fit TRBD1. This CDR3 contains 16 residues. CDR1 is SGHNT and CDR2 is YYREEE in the germline V gene (reference sequence). The V segment lost 4 bases and the J segment 2 bases; nucleotides outside the gene matches: 6. The CDR3 is CASSPPGQGTYNEQFF. Here the CDR3 DNA reads TGTGCCAGCAGCCCCCCGGGACAGGGGACCTACAATGAGCAGTTCTTC. Combining the CDR3 with reference TRBV5-4 and TRBJ2-1 gives the whole variable domain ETGVTQSPTHLIKTRGQQVTLRCSSQSGHNTVSWYQQALGQGPQFIFQYYREEENGRGNFPPRFSGLQFPNYSSELNVNALELDDSALYLCASSPPGQGTYNEQFFGPGTRLTVL.

The V gene is TRBV6-5, the J gene TRBJ2-3; 14 bases are a match to TRBD2. Unmatched junction bases numbered 6, after V lost 6 bases and J lost 7 bases. The germline gives CDR1 MNHEY, CDR2 SVGAGI. The CDR3 is 15 residues long. The CDR3 DNA sequence: TGTGCCAGCAGCCGACTAGCGGGAGGGGGAAATACGCAGTATTTT. This translates into CASSRLAGGGNTQYF.

V and J are TRBV6-1 and TRBJ2-5; 11 nucleotides match TRBD2. V gave up 10 bases and J gave up 3 bases; unmatched junction bases: 7. From germline, CDR1 is MNHNS and CDR2 SASEGT. The CDR3 length is 14 residues. For the CDR3, the DNA is TGTGCCATCATAGGGACTAGCGGAAAAGAGACCCAGTACTTC. Translation: CAIIGTSGKETQYF.

This sequence joins TRBV5-6 and TRBJ2-2; D might be TRBD2 (5 bases). CDR3 length: 16 residues. V was trimmed by 7 bases and J by 6 bases, leaving 22 bases between them. CDR1 is SGHDT and CDR2 is YYEEEE in the germline V gene. The CDR3 sequence is CASAKPADSGPGELFF. CDR3 nucleotide sequence: TGTGCCAGCGCAAAACCGGCGGACTCGGGCCCCGGGGAGCTGTTTTTT.

This clone was detected only a few times. The genes are TRBV7-2 and TRBJ2-1; TRBD2 agrees at 9 bases. The length of the CDR3 is 15 residues. The J segment lost 6 bases and the V segment lost 5 bases, leaving 8 bases of the junction unmatched. Germline V gene data show CDR1 as SGHTA and CDR2 as FQGNSA. In nucleotides, the CDR3 is TGTGCCAGCAGCCCTGTAGCGGGAGTAGTCAATGAGCAGTTCTTC. Its translation is CASSPVAGVVNEQFF.